The sequence of this TCR beta chain was determined in a study of blood T cell repertoires in COVID-19. The wider study: Material from acute and convalescent COVID-19 was sourced from the United States, Italy and Spain. The cDNA or gDNA used as material had been derived from T cells, B-cell-depleted T cells, or PBMCs.

The trim removed 4 bases at V and 5 bases at J, leaving 15 bases unmatched. The CDR3 length is 18 residues. CDR1 is LNHDA and CDR2 is SQIVND in the germline V gene (reference sequence). The authors' processing: Amplified reference gene primers provided the basis for estimating nucleated cell counts. TCRdb's copy holds only in-frame clones and misses some; the assay was immunoSEQ multiplex PCR. V, J and clone size are those of that table, while D and trimming were read from the DNA. The sample lists about 160,000 clones, over 80% occurring once. This rearrangement joins TRBV19 to TRBJ2-2, with TRBD2 matching 8 bases. The sequencing sample was made of peripheral blood. The source is a man between 65 and 85 years old who had recovered from COVID-19. The CDR3 spells CASSTGGLTGGRTGELFF. The CDR3 DNA reads as TGTGCCAGTAGTACCGGGGGACTAACGGGAGGGAGGACCGGGGAGCTGTTTTTT.